This TCR beta chain appears in the sequencing data of a study of blood T cells in healthy people across ages. Study conclusions and caveats: Unsorted PBMCs ruled out conclusive naive versus antigen-experienced comparison.

Next came a second PCR, run for roughly 6 to 11 cycles, which used a sample-barcoded 5' primer along with a J-beta primer mix. TCRdb re-derived calls from the 5' RACE reads in MiXCR, one entry per CDR3 protein. Among about 680,000 distinct CDR3 sequences listed, 45% to 50% were seen once. The CDR3 consists of 16 residues. Germline lookup yields CDR1 SGDLS and CDR2 YYNGEE. V lost 0 bases and J lost 7, with 19 bases in between. About this clonotype itself: The antigen remains undetermined.

The sequenced sample was blood. This TCR was sampled from a woman aged 55-75 years in good health. V and J are TRBV9 and TRBJ1-2; D not resolved. In DNA form, the CDR3 reads TGTGCCAGCAGCGTAGCCAAGAGGATAGGGATCAGTGGCTACACCTTC. It encodes CASSVAKRIGISGYTF.